These 5 T cell receptor beta chains were all obtained from the same sample, sequenced in a study of early T cells in non-severe SARS-CoV-2 infection. One entry per CDR3 protein, called by TCRdb with MiXCR from the 5' RACE reads. This table has 25,000 to 30,000 distinct CDR3 sequences, about 4.7% appearing once. Sequenced input: whole blood. All receptors come from an adult who was a healthcare worker with PCR-confirmed SARS-CoV-2 infection or an uninfected control (not recorded which).

This clonotype has ten or more counts. The chain joins TRBV18 to TRBJ2-7, with a weak D call TRBD1 (6 bases). The CDR3 is made up of 13 amino acids. The germline CDR1 and CDR2 sequences are KGHSH and LQKENI. V was trimmed by 4 bases and J by 7 bases, leaving 14 bases between them. DNA of the CDR3: TGTGCCAGCTCACTCGGACAGTCGGGGGAGCAGTACTTC. Protein: CASSLGQSGEQYF. The full variable domain, in which reference TRBV18 and TRBJ2-7 provide the parts outside the CDR3, is NAGVMQNPRHLVRRRGQEARLRCSPMKGHSHVYWYRQLPEEGLKFMVYLQKENIIDESGMPKERFSAEFPKEGPSILRIQQVVRGDSAAYFCASSLGQSGEQYFGPGTRLTVT.

This clonotype was detected only a few times. J is TRBJ2-1 and V is TRBV2; 8 bases map to TRBD2. Germline CDR1 and CDR2: SNHLY and FYNNEI. The V segment lost 9 bases and the J segment 5 bases; nucleotides outside the gene matches: 6. The CDR3 contains 13 residues. DNA for the CDR3: TGTGCCAGAGGGACTAGAGTTGACAATGAGCAGTTCTTC. It encodes CARGTRVDNEQFF.

This clonotype was counted many times. The chain links TRBV11-2 to TRBJ2-1; 9 bases fit TRBD2. This CDR3 has 16 amino acids. The J segment lost 2 bases and the V segment lost 1 base, leaving 3 bases of the junction unmatched. Germline assignment: CDR1 SGHAT and CDR2 FQNNGV. In DNA, the CDR3 is TGTGCCAGCAGCTTAGTAGCGGGAGTAGCCTACAATGAGCAGTTCTTC. Its translation is CASSLVAGVAYNEQFF.

In this sample, this clonotype turned up many times. The rearrangement links TRBV27 to TRBJ1-1, with a tentative D call TRBD1 (5 bases). The V end was cut by 5 bases, the J end by 5 bases, with 12 bases between. In germline, CDR1 is MNHEY, CDR2 SMNVEV (reference sequence). The CDR3 is 13 amino acids. Here the CDR3 reads CASSTTGRTEAFF. CDR3 nucleotides: TGTGCCAGCAGTACTACAGGTCGGACTGAAGCTTTCTTT.

This clonotype showed up many times. The chain's CDR3 is CSATSGRLARPYF. The DNA of the CDR3 is TGCAGTGCAACTAGCGGGAGGTTAGCCCGACCGTACTTC. The gene calls are TRBV20-1 and TRBJ2-7, with 12 positions matching TRBD2. Germline lookup yields CDR1 DFQATT and CDR2 SNEGSKA (reference sequence). The CDR3 is 13 amino acids. V lost 6 bases and J lost 12; bases outside the gene matches: 12.